The next 27 T cell receptor beta chains were all read from a single sample in a study of CD4+ T cells in melanoma. Libraries were prepared by immunoSEQ multiplex PCR; TCRdb keeps only in-frame clonotypes and omits some of them. The sample lists about 10,000 clones, roughly 62% occurring once. The sequencing input was cells from a culture (not recorded whether cultured in vitro). These receptors were taken from a human donor with melanoma.

This clone occurred once. The V call is TRBV5-1, the J call TRBJ2-2; TRBD2 matches 13 bases. The junction had 4 bases not matched to a gene; V was cut back by 0 bases and J by 8 bases. Germline CDR1 SGHRS, CDR2 YFSETQ. This CDR3 has 16 residues. The CDR3 coding sequence is TGCGCCAGCAGCTTGGAACTAGCGGGGGGGCCTGGGGAGCTGTTTTTT. Encoded protein: CASSLELAGGPGELFF.

This clone is deemed medium-sized. V is TRBV7-9 and J is TRBJ1-2; D may be TRBD1 (5 bases). The CDR3 spans 14 residues. Germline V gene lookup returns CDR1 SEHNR and CDR2 FQNEAQ (reference sequence). V was shortened by 4 bases and J by 6 bases, with 15 bases between the two germline ends. CDR3 coding DNA: TGTGCCAGCAGCTCTACCGGGACGGAAAATGGCTACACCTTC. Translating it yields CASSSTGTENGYTF.

V and J are TRBV11-2 and TRBJ2-7, with a tentative D call TRBD2 (5 bases). CDR1 is SGHAT and CDR2 is FQNNGV in the germline V gene. Trimming took off 2 bases at V and 4 bases at J, with 9 bases between the two ends. The CDR3 is 13 residues long. The CDR3 region is CASSLTRGYEQYF. In DNA, the CDR3 is TGTGCCAGCAGCTTAACTAGAGGGTACGAGCAGTACTTC.

This sequence joins TRBV28 and TRBJ1-1; D perhaps matches TRBD1 (5 bases). This CDR3 spans 19 amino acids. Trimming pared 0 bases from V and 2 bases from J, leaving 22 bases between. CDR1 is MDHEN and CDR2 is SYDVKM in the germline V gene. This CDR3 is CASSLWPLRGGWGNTEAFF. For the CDR3, the DNA is TGTGCCAGCAGTTTATGGCCCCTCCGGGGCGGATGGGGAAACACTGAAGCTTTCTTT.

Only a few counts were recorded for this clone. Here the CDR3 reads CASSIRQGTMNTEAFF. DNA for the CDR3: TGTGCCAGCAGCATCCGACAGGGGACCATGAACACTGAAGCTTTCTTT. The chain joins TRBV5-4 to TRBJ1-1; 8 positions match TRBD1. The CDR3 extends over 16 amino acids. Germline assignment: CDR1 SGHNT and CDR2 YYREEE (reference sequence). Losses at the gene ends were 4 bases for V and 0 bases for J; bases not matched to a gene: 8.

The V and J genes are TRBV7-2 and TRBJ2-6; no definite D call. CDR1 and CDR2 (germline): SGHTA, FQGNSA. Trimming cost V 5 bases and J 0 bases, with 14 bases left between them. This CDR3 has 17 residues. The CDR3 DNA reads TGTGCCAGCAGCCCCTTTGCGGTTTCCTCTGGGGCCAACGTCCTGACTTTC. Translating it yields CASSPFAVSSGANVLTF.

This sequence joins TRBV5-1 and TRBJ2-2; maybe TRBD1 (5 bases). The length of the CDR3 is 14 residues. Trimming took off 4 bases at V and 0 bases at J, with 7 bases between the two ends. CDR1 and CDR2 (germline): SGHRS, YFSETQ. CDR3 nucleotide sequence: TGCGCCAGCAGCCGGACAACGAACACCGGGGAGCTGTTTTTT. It specifies CASSRTTNTGELFF.

This sequence joins TRBV10-1 and TRBJ1-1, with 8 positions matching TRBD1. V dropped 5 bases and J dropped 4; count of bases not matched to a gene: 6. CDR1 is WNHNN, CDR2 SYGVQD, per germline (reference sequence). This CDR3 has 14 residues. As DNA, the CDR3 is TGCGCCAGCAGTAGACAGGGGAGTGGCACTGAAGCTTTCTTT. It is translated as CASSRQGSGTEAFF.

This chain connects TRBV2 to TRBJ2-7; D gene ambiguous. The germline V gene has CDR1 SNHLY and CDR2 FYNNEI. The V end lost 8 bases, the J end lost 1 base, and 12 bases lay between the germline ends. The CDR3 runs to 13 residues. The CDR3 DNA sequence: TGTGCCAGCGCGTATCCGGTTTCCTACGAGCAGTACTTC. It specifies CASAYPVSYEQYF.

This clone was counted a single time. V is TRBV5-5 and J is TRBJ2-3, with 11 bases fitting TRBD1. J lost 6 bases, V lost 3 bases, and 6 bases had no gene match. CDR1 is SGHKS and CDR2 is YYEKEE in the germline V gene (reference sequence). CDR3 length: 15 amino acids. CDR3 nucleotides: TGTGCCAGCAGCTGGAGGGGGACAGGGGGTGATACGCAGTATTTT. As protein: CASSWRGTGGDTQYF.

The chain carries TRBV6-1 and TRBJ1-6; a weak D match, TRBD1 (5 bases). Looked up from germline, CDR1 is MNHNS and CDR2 is SASEGT. The CDR3 loop spans 13 amino acids. The V end lost 8 bases, the J end lost 9 bases, and 14 bases lay between the germline ends. In DNA, the CDR3 is TGTGCCAGCTCCGGATGGGGCGGTTCACCCCTCCACTTT. Translating gives CASSGWGGSPLHF.

V gene TRBV7-6 combines with J gene TRBJ2-7; D call uncertain. Germline CDR1 reads SGHVS; CDR2 reads FNYEAQ. Trimming pared 5 bases from V and 6 bases from J, leaving 14 bases between. This CDR3 is built from 13 residues. CDR3 DNA: TGTGCCAGCAGCCCCGAGGCTTCGGGCGAGCAGTACTTC. Its protein is CASSPEASGEQYF. Based on the CDR3 plus reference TRBV7-6 and TRBJ2-7, the full variable domain is GAGVSQSPRYKVTKRGQDVALRCDPISGHVSLYWYRQALGQGPEFLTYFNYEAQQDKSGLPNDRFSAERPEGSISTLTIQRTEQRDSAMYRCASSPEASGEQYFGPGTRLTVT.

This chain connects TRBV11-2 to TRBJ2-5; TRBD2 agrees at 7 bases. CDR1 and CDR2 (germline): SGHAT, FQNNGV. The CDR3 has 16 residues. Trimming removed 2 bases from V and 1 base from J; junction bases left unmatched: 7. CDR3: CASSLLPGTIQETQYF. The CDR3 DNA follows: TGTGCCAGCAGCTTATTGCCAGGGACTATCCAAGAGACCCAGTACTTC.

The table lists this clone with a few counts. J is TRBJ2-3 and V is TRBV5-1, with TRBD2 identical over 13 bases. The CDR3 length is 17 residues. Germline-derived CDR1 and CDR2 are SGHRS and YFSETQ. Trimming took 4 bases from V and 1 from J; bases not matched to a gene: 6. CDR3 sequence reads: CASSLWTSGGGTDTQYF. The CDR3 DNA reads TGCGCCAGCAGCCTATGGACTAGCGGGGGCGGCACAGATACGCAGTATTTT.

The chain recombines TRBV6-1 with TRBJ2-3; D not certain. From germline, CDR1 is MNHNS and CDR2 SASEGT. The V gene lost 3 bases and the J gene lost 1 base, with 11 bases spanning the gap. The CDR3 is 15 amino acids. The CDR3 DNA follows: TGTGCCAGCAGTGATCCCGGGTATGGCACAGATACGCAGTATTTT. It codes for CASSDPGYGTDTQYF.

The V gene is TRBV11-3, the J gene TRBJ1-5; TRBD1 aligns across 8 bases. V lost 4 bases and J lost 1; bases outside the gene matches: 15. Germline loops: CDR1 SGHNT, CDR2 YENEEA. The CDR3 extends over 19 amino acids. The CDR3 loop is CASSSGECHQGASNQPQHF. For the CDR3, the DNA is TGTGCCAGCAGCTCAGGGGAATGTCACCAGGGGGCGAGCAATCAGCCCCAGCATTTT. The full variable domain, in which reference TRBV11-3 and TRBJ1-5 provide the parts outside the CDR3, is EAGVVQSPRYKIIEKKQPVAFWCNPISGHNTLYWYLQNLGQGPELLIRYENEEAVDDSQLPKDRFSAERLKGVDSTLKIQPAELGDSAVYLCASSSGECHQGASNQPQHFGDGTRLSIL.

The rearrangement links TRBV18 to TRBJ1-3; no clear D. V was clipped by 6 bases and J by 0 bases, with 12 bases between them. The CDR3 extends over 15 amino acids. Germline lookup yields CDR1 KGHSH and CDR2 LQKENI. The CDR3 spells CASSPGADSGNTIYF. The CDR3 DNA reads TGTGCCAGCTCCCCTGGCGCTGACTCTGGAAACACCATATATTTT.

This clone has just one count. In DNA, the CDR3 is TGTGCCAGTAGTATGGGGGGCAGGAGATACACTGAAGCTTTCTTT. Its protein product is CASSMGGRRYTEAFF. The rearrangement links TRBV19 to TRBJ1-1; a weak D match, TRBD1 (6 bases). Trimming removed 3 bases from V and 3 bases from J, with 14 bases in between. The CDR3 runs to 15 residues. CDR1 and CDR2 from the germline V gene are LNHDA and SQIVND (reference sequence).

CDR3 coding DNA: TGTGCCTGGAGTCCGGGACCCTATGGCTACACCTTC. Amino acid sequence: CAWSPGPYGYTF. The chain carries TRBV30 and TRBJ1-2; TRBD1 might be the D (5 bases). Germline V CDR1 and CDR2: GTSNPN, SVGIG (reference sequence). Deletions cut 2 bases from V and 4 bases from J, with 8 bases between. CDR3 length equals 12 residues.

The J gene is TRBJ1-2, the V gene TRBV2; TRBD1 is a possible D gene (5 bases). V was clipped by 6 bases and J by 3 bases, with 8 bases between them. The CDR3 is 12 residues long. CDR1 is SNHLY and CDR2 is FYNNEI in the germline V gene. The chain's CDR3 is CASRGDDYGYTF. The DNA for the CDR3 is TGTGCCAGCAGGGGGGACGACTATGGCTACACCTTC. The variable domain in full, with the rest retrieved from reference TRBV2 and TRBJ1-2, is EPEVTQTPSHQVTQMGQEVILRCVPISNHLYFYWYRQILGQKVEFLVSFYNNEISEKSEIFDDQFSVERPDGSNFTLKIRSTKLEDSAMYFCASRGDDYGYTFGSGTRLTVV.

The gene calls are TRBV4-2 and TRBJ2-7; TRBD1 might be the D (6 bases). The germline CDR1 and CDR2 sequences are LGHNA and YNFKEQ. V dropped 5 bases and J dropped 1 base, with 15 bases sitting between them. The length of the CDR3 is 15 residues. CDR3 nucleotides: TGTGCCAGCAGCGCGGCTAGGGACACGTCCTACGAGCAGTACTTC. This encodes CASSAARDTSYEQYF.

The chain recombines TRBV11-2 with TRBJ2-7; D is perhaps TRBD2 (6 bases). Germline loops: CDR1 SGHAT, CDR2 FQNNGV. The CDR3 runs to 15 residues. V lost 5 bases to trimming and J lost 3 bases, with 17 bases between them. CDR3 in amino acids: CASSPRLVMNYEQYF. The DNA for the CDR3 is TGTGCCAGCAGCCCGCGACTAGTAATGAACTACGAGCAGTACTTC.

The chain combines TRBV2 with TRBJ2-1, with D unclear. From germline, CDR1 is SNHLY and CDR2 FYNNEI. This CDR3 spans 11 amino acids. Trimming cost V 6 bases and J 4 bases, with 4 bases left between them. The CDR3 protein is CASSEYNEQFF. The CDR3 DNA follows: TGTGCCAGCAGCGAATACAATGAGCAGTTCTTC. Combining the CDR3 with reference TRBV2 and TRBJ2-1 gives the whole variable domain EPEVTQTPSHQVTQMGQEVILRCVPISNHLYFYWYRQILGQKVEFLVSFYNNEISEKSEIFDDQFSVERPDGSNFTLKIRSTKLEDSAMYFCASSEYNEQFFGPGTRLTVL.

This clone has only one observation. V is TRBV19 and J is TRBJ2-7; tentatively, D is TRBD1 (6 bases). Germline-derived CDR1 and CDR2 are LNHDA and SQIVND (reference sequence). The CDR3 loop spans 15 amino acids. Trimming pared 4 bases from V and 4 bases from J, leaving 17 bases between. The CDR3 nucleotides read TGTGCCAGTAGTAGAGTTCCCGGGACACCTTACGAGCAGTACTTC. Protein sequence: CASSRVPGTPYEQYF.

The chain uses TRBV5-1 and TRBJ2-1; 8 nucleotides line up with TRBD2. This CDR3 is 16 amino acids long. V dropped 1 base and J dropped 0; count of bases not matched to a gene: 3. Germline V gene sequence: CDR1 SGHRS, CDR2 YFSETQ. CDR3 coding DNA: TGCGCCAGCAGCTTGACGGGGGGGAGCTCCTACAATGAGCAGTTCTTC. Amino acids: CASSLTGGSSYNEQFF.

The rearrangement joins TRBV4-1 to TRBJ1-2; a weak D match, TRBD1 (5 bases). The CDR3 length is 16 residues. Germline V gene lookup returns CDR1 MGHRA and CDR2 YSYEKL. Trimming left V 1 base short and J 5 bases short, with 17 bases between. The CDR3 DNA follows: TGCGCCAGCAGCCAAGGTGCCGTGGGGACGCGGTATGGCTACACCTTC. This sequence encodes CASSQGAVGTRYGYTF.

The rearrangement joins TRBV30 to TRBJ1-1; 8 bases agree with TRBD1. Germline V gene data show CDR1 as GTSNPN and CDR2 as SVGIG (reference sequence). CDR3 length equals 13 residues. J gave up 4 bases and V 5 bases, and 6 bases lay outside the gene matches. CDR3 sequence (DNA): TGTGCCTGGGACAGGGGTTCGACCACTGAAGCTTTCTTT. Amino acid sequence: CAWDRGSTTEAFF. Combining the CDR3 with reference TRBV30 and TRBJ1-1 gives the whole variable domain SQTIHQWPATLVQPVGSPLSLECTVEGTSNPNLYWYRQAAGRGLQLLFYSVGIGQISSEVPQNLSASRPQDRQFILSSKKLLLSDSGFYLCAWDRGSTTEAFFGQGTRLTVV.